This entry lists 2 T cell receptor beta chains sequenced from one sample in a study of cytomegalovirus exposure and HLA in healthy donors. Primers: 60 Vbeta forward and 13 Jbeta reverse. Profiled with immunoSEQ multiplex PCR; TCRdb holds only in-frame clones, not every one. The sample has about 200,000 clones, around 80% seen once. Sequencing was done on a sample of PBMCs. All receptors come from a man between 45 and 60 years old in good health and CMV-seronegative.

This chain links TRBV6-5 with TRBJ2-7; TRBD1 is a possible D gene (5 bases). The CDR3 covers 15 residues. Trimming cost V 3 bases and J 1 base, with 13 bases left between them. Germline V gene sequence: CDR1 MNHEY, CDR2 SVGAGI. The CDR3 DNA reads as TGTGCCAGCAGTTATTCTGGGGCCCCATCCTACGAGCAGTACTTC. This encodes CASSYSGAPSYEQYF.

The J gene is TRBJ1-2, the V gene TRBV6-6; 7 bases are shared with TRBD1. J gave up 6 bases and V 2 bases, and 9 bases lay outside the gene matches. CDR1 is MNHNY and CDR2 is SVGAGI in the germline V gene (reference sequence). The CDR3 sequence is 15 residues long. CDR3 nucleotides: TGTGCCAGCAGTTACGTAGGATTACAGGGGAATGGCTACACCTTC. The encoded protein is CASSYVGLQGNGYTF.